The 19 T cell receptor beta chains below were found in one sample sequenced in a study of T cell responses to AZD1222 COVID-19 vaccine. Profiling relied on immunoSEQ multiplex PCR, and the TCRdb table lists in-frame clones only, not all of them. The top ten hold under 20% of the sample, which has 150,000 or so clones, 90% seen once. Sequenced here: peripheral blood, sampled on day 0 of AZD1222 vaccination. The receptor set was obtained from an adult in good health.

The V call is TRBV5-1, the J call TRBJ1-6, with unresolved D. The CDR3 sequence is 12 residues long. The germline V gene has CDR1 SGHRS and CDR2 YFSETQ. The germline V and J ends were trimmed by 0 bases and 5 bases, with 0 bases remaining between them. DNA of the CDR3: TGCGCCAGCAGCTTGGATAATTCACCCCTCCACTTT. It specifies CASSLDNSPLHF.

The rearrangement uses TRBV21-1 and TRBJ1-5. TRBV21-1 is designated a pseudogene. The CDR3 spans 16 residues. The CDR3 sequence is CASSKDRRHSNQPQHF. DNA of the CDR3: TGTGCCAGCAGCAAAGATCGGCGTCATAGCAATCAGCCCCAGCATTTT.

The V call is TRBV6-5, the J call TRBJ1-1, with D unclear. The CDR3 consists of 15 residues. V was cut by 7 bases and J by 4 bases, with 19 bases left in between. The germline V gene has CDR1 MNHEY and CDR2 SVGAGI. The CDR3 is CASKLRGSEGTEAFF. CDR3 coding DNA: TGTGCCAGCAAGTTAAGAGGCTCGGAGGGCACTGAAGCTTTCTTT.

This chain connects TRBV5-1 to TRBJ2-3; 7 nucleotides match TRBD1. The CDR3 is made up of 15 amino acids. The germline CDR1 and CDR2 sequences are SGHRS and YFSETQ. Trimming cost V 4 bases and J 4 bases; bases outside gene matches: 9. The CDR3 loop is CASSPTGTAPDTQYF. CDR3 in DNA: TGCGCCAGCAGCCCCACGGGGACAGCTCCAGATACGCAGTATTTT.

This chain links TRBV6-6 with TRBJ2-6; D gene unclear. Germline values: CDR1 MNHNY, CDR2 SVGAGI (reference sequence). With 2 bases removed from V and 14 bases from J, the gap between germline ends came to 10 bases. This CDR3 has 12 residues. As DNA, the CDR3 is TGTGCCAGCAGTTACGATTCTGGGCTCCTGACTTTC. Translated, it gives CASSYDSGLLTF.

The rearrangement uses TRBV7-9 and TRBJ1-2; possible D gene TRBD1, 6 bases. The CDR3 consists of 16 residues. Per germline, CDR1 SEHNR and CDR2 FQNEAQ (reference sequence). Deletions cut 5 bases from V and 6 bases from J, with 22 bases between. Written as DNA, the CDR3 is TGTGCCAGCAGCCATCTGGGGGCCCAAATAGCGAATGGCTACACCTTC. This codes for CASSHLGAQIANGYTF.

This chain uses TRBV5-1 with TRBJ1-1, with 7 nucleotides matching TRBD1. J was trimmed by 1 base and V by 6 bases; bases with no gene match: 15. The CDR3 is made up of 17 amino acids. Germline loops: CDR1 SGHRS, CDR2 YFSETQ. Here the CDR3 DNA reads TGCGCCAGCAAAGAGACCGGGACAGCAAAGGAGAACACTGAAGCTTTCTTT. Amino acid sequence: CASKETGTAKENTEAFF.

V usage is TRBV5-1 and J usage is TRBJ2-5, with 7 bases fitting TRBD1. The CDR3 consists of 15 residues. With 7 bases clipped from V and 4 bases from J, the junction kept 13 bases outside the gene matches. From germline, CDR1 is SGHRS and CDR2 YFSETQ. CDR3 loop: CASFYGGRGLETQYF. The CDR3 DNA reads TGCGCCAGCTTTTATGGCGGAAGGGGGCTAGAGACCCAGTACTTC.

V and J are TRBV5-4 and TRBJ2-1, with 9 bases matching TRBD2. This CDR3 spans 16 amino acids. V was clipped by 0 bases and J by 7 bases; unmatched bases: 8. CDR1 is SGHNT and CDR2 is YYREEE in the germline V gene (reference sequence). CDR3 DNA sequence: TGTGCCAGCAGCTTGGCTGGGGGCGGGAGGGAGAATGAGCAGTTCTTC. This sequence encodes CASSLAGGGRENEQFF.

The genes are TRBV11-3 and TRBJ1-1; no clear D gene. This CDR3 is built from 16 residues. Trimming left V 4 bases short and J 3 bases short, with 18 bases between. Per germline, CDR1 SGHNT and CDR2 YENEEA. This CDR3 reads CASSSTSANGYTEAFF. The DNA for the CDR3 is TGTGCCAGCAGCTCTACCTCCGCAAACGGGTACACTGAAGCTTTCTTT. Drawing the rest from reference TRBV11-3 and TRBJ1-1, the complete variable domain is EAGVVQSPRYKIIEKKQPVAFWCNPISGHNTLYWYLQNLGQGPELLIRYENEEAVDDSQLPKDRFSAERLKGVDSTLKIQPAELGDSAVYLCASSSTSANGYTEAFFGQGTRLTVV.

V usage is TRBV5-4 and J usage is TRBJ2-7; 10 nucleotides match TRBD2. Unmatched junction bases numbered 6, after V lost 2 bases and J lost 4 bases. The V gene's germline CDR1 is SGHNT and CDR2 YYREEE (reference sequence). The CDR3 loop spans 15 amino acids. The CDR3 coding sequence is TGTGCCAGCAGCTTTGGGGGGACTAGCGCATACGAGCAGTACTTC. Translated, it gives CASSFGGTSAYEQYF. The full variable domain, its missing parts supplied by reference TRBV5-4 and TRBJ2-7, is ETGVTQSPTHLIKTRGQQVTLRCSSQSGHNTVSWYQQALGQGPQFIFQYYREEENGRGNFPPRFSGLQFPNYSSELNVNALELDDSALYLCASSFGGTSAYEQYFGPGTRLTVT.

The chain has TRBV19 and TRBJ1-2; D ambiguous. Germline V gives CDR1 LNHDA, CDR2 SQIVND (reference sequence). Trimming stripped 9 bases from V and 4 bases from J, with 21 bases between. The CDR3 length is 15 residues. CDR3 sequence (DNA): TGTGCCAGGAGGTGTAGGGAATGGCTAGGCTATGGCTACACCTTC. Its translation: CARRCREWLGYGYTF.

The CDR3 region is CASSPLAGGVETQYF. In DNA, the CDR3 is TGTGCCAGCAGCCCCCTAGCGGGGGGGGTAGAGACCCAGTACTTC. The chain employs TRBV7-2 and TRBJ2-5; 12 bases fit TRBD2. After removal of 5 bases from V and 4 bases from J, the junction contained 5 bases not matched to a gene. CDR3 length equals 15 residues. CDR1 SGHTA and CDR2 FQGNSA come from the germline V gene.

The rearrangement uses TRBV5-1 and TRBJ1-6; D possibly corresponds to TRBD1 (5 bases). Germline V gene sequence: CDR1 SGHRS, CDR2 YFSETQ. Trimming took off 4 bases at V and 4 bases at J, with 9 bases between the two ends. The CDR3 is 14 residues long. CDR3: CASSPGGYNSPLHF. CDR3 in DNA: TGCGCCAGCAGCCCCGGGGGTTATAATTCACCCCTCCACTTT.

This chain connects TRBV10-1 to TRBJ2-7, with TRBD1 as a possible D gene (5 bases). The CDR3 loop spans 17 amino acids. V lost 0 bases and J 8 bases, leaving 23 bases between the germline ends. CDR1 and CDR2 from the germline V gene are WNHNN and SYGVQD (reference sequence). The chain's CDR3 is CASSESVGHPQRTKQYF. As DNA, the CDR3 is TGCGCCAGCAGTGAGTCCGTGGGGCACCCACAGCGTACGAAGCAGTACTTC.

This clone appeared a single time. The chain carries TRBV18 and TRBJ1-1; D is perhaps TRBD1 (5 bases). Per the germline V gene, CDR1 is KGHSH and CDR2 is LQKENI. The CDR3 has 14 residues. V gave up 6 bases and J gave up 1 base, with 12 bases separating them. The CDR3 DNA reads as TGTGCCAGCTCCCCTACGAGGGGGAACACTGAAGCTTTCTTT. Its translation is CASSPTRGNTEAFF. The complete variable domain, with remaining parts taken from reference TRBV18 and TRBJ1-1, reads NAGVMQNPRHLVRRRGQEARLRCSPMKGHSHVYWYRQLPEEGLKFMVYLQKENIIDESGMPKERFSAEFPKEGPSILRIQQVVRGDSAAYFCASSPTRGNTEAFFGQGTRLTVV.

This clone has ten or more counts. The rearrangement uses TRBV29-1 and TRBJ2-7, with TRBD1 matching 7 bases. The V gene's germline CDR1 is SQVTM and CDR2 ANQGSEA. The CDR3 totals 14 residues. Germline trimming cut 4 bases from V and 0 bases from J; bases unmatched to any gene: 6. CDR3 residues: CSVVGQLSSYEQYF. The CDR3 DNA reads TGCAGCGTTGTGGGACAGCTAAGCTCCTACGAGCAGTACTTC.

This rearrangement joins TRBV11-2 to TRBJ1-2; D possibly corresponds to TRBD1 (6 bases). V lost 1 base and J 7 bases, leaving 13 bases between the germline ends. The CDR3 is made up of 14 amino acids. CDR1 and CDR2 from the germline V gene are SGHAT and FQNNGV. This CDR3 is CASSLGTDSGGYTF. CDR3 DNA sequence: TGTGCCAGCAGCTTAGGAACGGACAGCGGTGGCTACACCTTC.

V usage is TRBV6-2 or TRBV6-3 and J usage is TRBJ2-7, with D tentatively TRBD1 (5 bases). CDR1 MNHEY and CDR2 SVGEGT come from the germline V gene. Trimming cost V 2 bases and J 4 bases, with 21 bases left between them. The CDR3 totals 17 residues. The CDR3 nucleotides are TGTGCCAGCAGTTACCCTAAATTTCGTCAGGGAATTTACGAGCAGTACTTC. Protein sequence: CASSYPKFRQGIYEQYF.